These T cell receptor beta chains were read from a single sample in a study of long-term antiretroviral therapy in people with HIV. Assay: immunoSEQ multiplex PCR; the TCRdb copy retains only in-frame clones and omits some. Among around 23,000 clones listed, 84% were seen once. The source was unsorted PBMCs, collected 0.5 years before starting antiretroviral therapy. The receptor source for this set is a middle-aged man with HIV. Both conserved end residues are part of each CDR3. A D gene is named only where the DNA matches it firmly. Rows give clone size only sometimes, using once, few, many, or a class for an expanded clone.

J gene,D gene,V gene,CDR3 length,clone size,CDR3 protein,CDR3 DNA
TRBJ1-6,-,TRBV11-2,15,-,CASSVYTVGDSPLHF,TGTGCCAGCAGCGTATACACAGTGGGGGATTCACCCCTCCACTTT
TRBJ2-1,-,TRBV19,13,-,CASSIRSYNEQFF,TGTGCCAGTAGTATTAGGAGTTACAATGAGCAGTTCTTC
TRBJ2-7,TRBD2,TRBV7-9,16,-,CASSSYPGLGTYEQYF,TGTGCCAGCAGCTCCTACCCGGGACTAGGTACCTACGAGCAGTACTTC
TRBJ1-5,-,TRBV5-6,13,-,CASSLRSNQPQHF,TGTGCCAGCAGCTTGAGAAGCAATCAGCCCCAGCATTTT
TRBJ2-1,-,TRBV20-1,11,-,CSARGHNEQFF,TGCAGTGCTAGAGGACACAATGAGCAGTTCTTC
TRBJ2-1,-,TRBV6-5,14,once,CASSPELLDNEQFF,TGTGCCAGCAGCCCCGAGCTGCTAGACAATGAGCAGTTCTTC
TRBJ2-3,TRBD1,TRBV27,14,-,CASSLWTGADTQYF,TGTGCCAGCAGTTTATGGACAGGGGCAGATACGCAGTATTTT
TRBJ2-3,-,TRBV4-1,15,-,CASSQVQGGTDTQYF,TGCGCCAGCAGCCAAGTTCAGGGTGGGACAGATACGCAGTATTTT
TRBJ1-4,TRBD1,TRBV27,14,-,CASSPGQPTEKLFF,TGTGCCAGCAGCCCGGGACAGCCCACTGAAAAACTGTTTTTT
TRBJ1-2,TRBD1,TRBV29-1,14,-,CSARQGRANYGYTF,TGCAGCGCAAGACAGGGGAGGGCTAACTATGGCTACACCTTC
TRBJ2-1,TRBD2,TRBV30,15,once,CAWSVFGGGDNEQFF,TGTGCCTGGAGTGTTTTTGGCGGGGGGGACAATGAGCAGTTCTTC
TRBJ1-3,-,TRBV2,16,-,CASSERPPGVGNTIYF,TGTGCCAGCAGTGAGAGACCGCCGGGAGTCGGAAACACCATATATTTT
TRBJ1-1,-,TRBV6-5,16,-,CASSYSGGGSTFEAFF,TGTGCCAGCAGTTACTCAGGGGGGGGCAGTACGTTTGAAGCTTTCTTT
TRBJ1-3,-,TRBV4-3,16,-,CASSQDKGVSGNTIYF,TGCGCCAGCAGCCAAGATAAGGGTGTATCCGGAAACACCATATATTTT
TRBJ1-5,-,TRBV6-5,15,-,CASSYGLQKSQPQHF,TGTGCCAGCAGTTACGGGCTTCAGAAGAGTCAGCCCCAGCATTTT
TRBJ2-5,TRBD2,TRBV5-1,14,-,CASSGLAGQETQYF,TGCGCCAGCAGCGGACTAGCGGGACAAGAGACCCAGTACTTC
TRBJ2-5,TRBD2,TRBV4-2,15,-,CASSPTSGGEETQYF,TGTGCCAGCAGCCCGACTAGCGGGGGGGAAGAGACCCAGTACTTC
TRBJ2-1,-,TRBV30,13,-,CAWSGGSRVKKFF,TGTGCCTGGAGTGGCGGTAGCAGGGTAAAGAAGTTCTTC
TRBJ2-7,-,TRBV7-8,12,-,CASSLGDYEQYF,TGTGCCAGCAGCTTAGGAGACTACGAGCAGTACTTC